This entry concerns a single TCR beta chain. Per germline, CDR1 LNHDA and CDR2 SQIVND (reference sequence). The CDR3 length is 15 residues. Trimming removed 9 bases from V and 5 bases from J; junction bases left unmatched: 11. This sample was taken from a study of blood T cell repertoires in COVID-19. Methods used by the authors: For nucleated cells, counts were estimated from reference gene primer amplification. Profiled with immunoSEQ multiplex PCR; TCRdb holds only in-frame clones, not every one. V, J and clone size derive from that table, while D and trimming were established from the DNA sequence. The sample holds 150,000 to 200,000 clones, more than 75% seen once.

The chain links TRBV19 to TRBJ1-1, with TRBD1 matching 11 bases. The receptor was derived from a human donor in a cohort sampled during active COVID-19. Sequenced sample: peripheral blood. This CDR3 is CASRRTGGAGTEAFF. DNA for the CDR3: TGTGCCAGCCGCCGGACAGGGGGCGCGGGGACTGAAGCTTTCTTT.